This TCR beta chain is drawn from a study of blood T cells in healthy people across ages. A few counts support this clonotype. This CDR3 is built from 17 residues. The J segment lost 4 bases and the V segment lost 0 bases, leaving 12 bases of the junction unmatched. Germline V lookup: CDR1 SNHLY, CDR2 FYNNEI. The use of a sample-barcoded 5' primer and a J-beta primer mix characterized a second PCR of roughly 6 to 12 cycles. Carrying 12 random nucleotides, a template-switch adaptor labeled each individual cDNA molecule. One entry per CDR3 protein results from TCRdb running MiXCR on the 5' RACE reads. The repertoire consists of approximately 760,000 distinct CDR3 sequences, with 20% to 25% occurring once and the leading ten covering 9.4%. Aged roughly 6 to 90, donors were systemically healthy Caucasians from Russia. The data were also submitted as part of a second study, on T cells of mothers and their children. That paper adds: Reads recorded for TCR beta CDR3 numbered over 8 million per mother and roughly 2.7 million per child.

The clonotype originates from a boy aged 5-17 years in good health. The sequencing input was blood. The chain is built from TRBV2 and TRBJ2-7; TRBD1 aligns across 7 bases. In nucleotides, the CDR3 is TGTGCCAGCAGTGAAGCAGTAATCCCAGGGGGAAGGTACGAGCAGTACTTC. It specifies CASSEAVIPGGRYEQYF.